What follows describes a single T cell receptor (beta chain). It was with random hexamers that about 0.45 to 1 ug RNA was reverse transcribed. TCRdb called the immunoSEQ multiplex PCR reads again in MiXCR, with one record for every CDR3 protein. The table lists about 140,000 distinct CDR3 sequences, 90% to 95% of them singletons, with 0.27% in the top ten. This entry is derived from a study of CD8 T cells in Susac syndrome. Trimming removed 0 bases from V and 2 bases from J, with 5 bases in between. Per the germline V gene, CDR1 is LGHDT and CDR2 is YNNKEL (reference sequence). The CDR3 loop spans 13 amino acids. TEMRA cells were enriched by FACS, and CD4+ and CD8+ T cells were negatively isolated.

The chain joins TRBV3-1 to TRBJ2-7; D is undetermined. The TCR originated in a human donor in good health. Sequencing was performed on CD8+ T cells from PBMCs. CDR3 residues: CASSQDETYEQYF. CDR3 DNA sequence: TGTGCCAGCAGCCAAGACGAGACCTACGAGCAGTACTTC.